The source of this T cell receptor (beta chain) is a study of spatial heterogeneity in lung cancer (dated by TCRdb to between 2018 and 2021). Study-wide context: The donors were 65 to 90 patients from the lung TRACERx cohort who had early-stage, untreated non-small cell lung cancer. Follow-up PBMC samples were sequenced whenever the samples were available, and the median time to follow-up was about 22 months after resection. Beta-chain transcripts were consistently detected in greater numbers than alpha-chain transcripts, which likely reflects a higher abundance of beta-chain transcripts. In the raw uncorrected reads, each unique combination of TCR and UMI appeared more than ten times on average. The study quantitatively compared TCR alpha and beta repertoires across multiple tumor regions, matched nontumor lung and blood in non-small cell lung cancer. Nonsynonymous mutation counts, determined by whole-exome sequencing of tumor tissue, were related to TCR repertoire features. Both alpha and beta chains were TCR-sequenced in samples taken at surgery, namely 220 tumor regions, around 61 matched nontumor lung samples and over 55 PBMC samples.

Findings and caveats that apply to the study as a whole: Only 11 to 15 patients were included in the comparisons of baseline and follow-up blood repertoires. Ubiquitous expanded tumor TCRs were found in blood more often at tumor resection than at routine follow-up. Confirming at a functional level the hypothesis that regional TCRs recognize regional mutations was considered to require additional single-cell paired TCR alpha and beta sequencing.

Preparation of the library involved 5' RACE. Instrument on record: NextSeq 500. To allow correction of PCR and sequencing errors, the TCR library protocol tagged every TCR cDNA molecule with a unique molecular identifier. Under the source paper's analysis protocol: TCR identification, UMI-based error correction and CDR3 extraction were performed with Decombinator tools. TCRs above a frequency of 2 per 1,000, corresponding to the top 1% of the tumor frequency distribution, were defined as expanded. Renyi diversity was calculated using the R vegan package after each repertoire was subsampled 100 times to 5,000 TCRs. CDR3 similarity networks were built from amino acid triplet string-kernel similarity, with CDR3s being connected when pairwise similarity was above 0.82. TCRdb trimmed public reads at Q25 via fastp, called clones via MiXCR and kept in-frame beta chains. Each entry is one CDR3 protein sequence, shown with its most common DNA and genes. The V and J calls were not made by the authors but by TCRdb's processing. A total of under 150,000 distinct CDR3 sequences appear in this sample, 9% to 15% of them only once. The ten largest clones represent around a sixth of the sample.

This clonotype was seen repeatedly, ten times or more. Its antigen remains undetermined. No per-base quality is available; no much larger clone lies one base away. Reading the germline V gene (reference sequence) gives CDR1 DFQATT and CDR2 SNEGSKA. V is cut by 6 bases and J by 4 bases, and the space between the germline ends is 10 bases. The CDR3 contains 12 residues, cysteine and phenylalanine counted. This entry keeps only the CDR3 DNA: 36 bases, framed from base 1. The time point tag for this specimen amounts to: blood at routine non-recurrence follow-up after resection. Whole RNA extracted from tumor and nontumor lung tissue, or from cryopreserved PBMC samples, was used for TCR sequencing without cell sorting. Patients were selected for TCR sequencing only if sufficient RNA was available from at least two tumor regions.

Specimen: PBMCs, collected at follow-up. This receptor chain uses TRBV20-1 and TRBJ1-5; a confident D gene designation cannot be given. The sequence was collected from a male donor with early-stage non-small cell lung cancer. The CDR3 loop reads CSAFRLNQPQHF. The nucleotide sequence is given as TGCAGTGCCTTCCGGCTGAATCAGCCCCAGCATTTT.